The clone carrying this TCR beta chain was counted only a few times. No antigen is known for it. This specimen comes from a study of beta chain features in type 1 diabetes. Study at large: Cell yields, gender and age were similar in healthy donors and patients. Study outcomes and limitations: Within each of all four CD4+ subsets, Type 1 diabetes patients had TCRB CDR3s that were moderately but significantly shorter. More deletions and fewer insertions at VDJ junctions were found in patients with type 1 diabetes.

What was sequenced were expressed TCRB transcripts, since all of the isolated RNA had been reverse transcribed. The protocol was immunoSEQ multiplex PCR, while the TCRdb copy is restricted to in-frame clones and leaves out a portion. The sample comprises 300,000 to 450,000 clones, around a tenth of which are singletons, and about 0.6% rests with the top ten. The sequence was collected from a man younger than 40 with type 1 diabetes. Material for sequencing was central memory CD4+ T cells from blood.

CDR3 coding DNA: TGTGCCAGCAGTTTAATTGGGTTGTTGGATGAAAAACTGTTTTTT. Translating it yields CASSLIGLLDEKLFF. The rearrangement joins TRBV27 to TRBJ1-4; D uncertain. The CDR3 runs 15 residues. Germline V gene lookup returns CDR1 MNHEY and CDR2 SMNVEV (reference sequence). The V gene lost 2 bases and the J gene lost 6 bases, with 13 bases spanning the gap.